One and the same sample provided the 20 T cell receptor beta chains below, sequenced in a study of shared clonotypes between healthy human individuals. Sequenced by immunoSEQ multiplex PCR; TCRdb stores in-frame clones only, minus some. The sample contains roughly 1,800,000 clones, over 85% of which appear only once. CD45RO negativity and positive selection for CCR7 defined naive CD8 cells, a population that excluded terminally differentiated effector memory CD45RA+ cells. The sample comprised naive CD8+ T cells sorted from blood. The receptors stem from a man younger than 35 in good health.

This clone was seen once. The chain employs TRBV4-1 and TRBJ2-3; D gene ambiguous. Trimming shortened V by 3 bases and J by 2 bases, and 12 bases separated the two germline ends. The germline gives CDR1 MGHRA, CDR2 YSYEKL. The CDR3 consists of 15 residues. The CDR3 sequence: CASSHLQDHTDTQYF. CDR3 DNA sequence: TGCGCCAGCAGCCATCTTCAGGACCACACAGATACGCAGTATTTT.

With regard to this clone: The same CDR3 can be traced to other DNA sequences in this sample. The chain has TRBV19 and TRBJ1-2; no clear D. The ends were cut back, 5 bases at V and 2 bases at J, with 6 bases in the middle. Germline values: CDR1 LNHDA, CDR2 SQIVND (reference sequence). The CDR3 has 12 amino acids. In DNA form, the CDR3 reads TGTGCCAGTAGTCCCCCGAACTATGGCTACACCTTC. Its protein is CASSPPNYGYTF.

The rearrangement links TRBV27 to TRBJ1-1; D is undetermined. This CDR3 has 14 amino acids. With 6 bases removed from V and 2 bases from J, the gap between germline ends came to 13 bases. From germline, CDR1 is MNHEY and CDR2 SMNVEV (reference sequence). The CDR3, as DNA: TGTGCCAGCAGCGAAGGTTACTCCAACACTGAAGCTTTCTTT. It codes for CASSEGYSNTEAFF.

The chain carries TRBV29-1 and TRBJ1-2; 8 positions agree with TRBD1. The CDR3 length is 15 residues. The V gene end was trimmed by 1 base and the J gene end by 0 bases; junction bases not matched to a gene: 4. Germline V gene lookup returns CDR1 SQVTM and CDR2 ANQGSEA. CDR3 in amino acids: CSVEGDRSANYGYTF. The CDR3 coding sequence is TGCAGCGTTGAAGGGGACAGGTCCGCTAACTATGGCTACACCTTC.

This sequence joins TRBV4-3 and TRBJ1-5, with D unresolved. The CDR3 totals 17 residues. V lost 0 bases, J lost 0 bases, and 12 bases lay in between. The germline V gene encodes CDR1 LGHNA and CDR2 YSLEER. CDR3 sequence reads: CASSQDWATNSNQPQHF. For the CDR3, the DNA is TGCGCCAGCAGCCAAGACTGGGCGACAAATAGCAATCAGCCCCAGCATTTT.

Details on this clone: At the DNA level, this CDR3 is encoded by other sequences in the same sample as well. This chain links TRBV2 with TRBJ2-5; D remains unclear. Trimming left V 3 bases short and J 2 bases short, with 10 bases between. The CDR3 loop spans 14 amino acids. Germline loops: CDR1 SNHLY, CDR2 FYNNEI. CDR3 DNA sequence: TGTGCCAGCAGTGAGATAGCCGGGCAAGAGACCCAGTACTTC. The encoded protein is CASSEIAGQETQYF.

This chain connects TRBV28 to TRBJ2-7; TRBD2 agrees at 12 bases. Germline CDR1 MDHEN, CDR2 SYDVKM. Losses at the gene ends were 6 bases for V and 2 bases for J; bases not matched to a gene: 8. The CDR3 sequence is 16 residues long. CDR3: CASSPALAGGTYEQYF. The CDR3 DNA reads TGTGCCAGCAGCCCTGCCCTAGCGGGGGGGACCTACGAGCAGTACTTC.

The V gene is TRBV4-3, the J gene TRBJ2-3, with 9 bases matching TRBD2. The junction had 11 bases not matched to a gene; V was cut back by 2 bases and J by 11 bases. This CDR3 is 15 amino acids long. From germline, CDR1 is LGHNA and CDR2 YSLEER. CDR3 coding DNA: TGCGCCAGCAGCCAACGAGCGGGAGGCCTTGAGGGGCAGTATTTT. This encodes CASSQRAGGLEGQYF.

This chain joins TRBV10-2 and TRBJ1-5, with 8 nucleotides matching TRBD1. CDR3 size: 15 residues. Germline values: CDR1 WSHSY, CDR2 SAAADI. V shed 10 bases and J 2 bases; nucleotides not matched to a gene: 10. CDR3 in amino acids: CAISDRGVGNQPQHF. The CDR3 DNA reads TGCGCCATCAGCGACAGGGGAGTCGGCAATCAGCCCCAGCATTTT.

Comment on this clone: This specimen includes other DNA sequences encoding the same CDR3. The gene calls are TRBV7-9 and TRBJ2-7, with D uncertain. The germline CDR1 and CDR2 sequences are SEHNR and FQNEAQ (reference sequence). Trimming pared 6 bases from V and 1 base from J, leaving 7 bases between. CDR3 size: 12 residues. CDR3 sequence (DNA): TGTGCCAGCAGTCCGACTTCCTACGAGCAGTACTTC. Protein: CASSPTSYEQYF.

This clone has only one observation. The chain employs TRBV28 and TRBJ1-5; a weak D match, TRBD1 (5 bases). Trimming shortened V by 3 bases and J by 4 bases, and 10 bases separated the two germline ends. This CDR3 region has 14 residues. Germline-derived CDR1 and CDR2 are MDHEN and SYDVKM. The CDR3 DNA reads TGTGCCAGCAGTTTTTTTCAGGGTAATCAGCCCCAGCATTTT. It specifies CASSFFQGNQPQHF.

This clone was counted a single time. J is TRBJ1-5 and V is TRBV5-1, with unresolved D. The CDR3 has 15 amino acids. Looked up from germline, CDR1 is SGHRS and CDR2 is YFSETQ. The V gene lost 0 bases and the J gene lost 9 bases, with 16 bases spanning the gap. CDR3 bases: TGCGCCAGCAGCTTGGAAGGACGGGAGAGCGGGCCCCAGCATTTT. It specifies CASSLEGRESGPQHF.

This chain links TRBV10-2 with TRBJ2-1; 8 bases are shared with TRBD2. Losses at the gene ends were 8 bases for V and 7 bases for J; bases not matched to a gene: 7. The germline CDR1 and CDR2 sequences are WSHSY and SAAADI. The CDR3 totals 13 residues. The CDR3 nucleotides are TGCGCCAGCGGTGCTAGCGGGCTTAATGAGCAGTTCTTC. Protein sequence: CASGASGLNEQFF.

The chain uses TRBV4-1 and TRBJ1-5; 8 positions agree with TRBD1. The junction had 5 bases not matched to a gene; V was cut back by 1 base and J by 0 bases. The germline CDR1 and CDR2 sequences are MGHRA and YSYEKL. CDR3 length: 17 amino acids. DNA for the CDR3: TGCGCCAGCAGCCAAGGAACAGGGGGGTATAGCAATCAGCCCCAGCATTTT. It codes for CASSQGTGGYSNQPQHF.

The rearrangement links TRBV11-2 to TRBJ2-2; a possible D gene is TRBD1 (5 bases). The ends were cut back, 6 bases at V and 3 bases at J, with 17 bases in the middle. Looked up from germline, CDR1 is SGHAT and CDR2 is FQNNGV. The CDR3 totals 16 residues. CDR3 sequence reads: CASRSQGKPDTGELFF. Written as DNA, the CDR3 is TGTGCCAGCAGATCCCAGGGCAAGCCGGACACCGGGGAGCTGTTTTTT.

CDR3 in amino acids: CASSLTRSDYGYTF. CDR3 in DNA: TGTGCCAGCAGCCTCACTCGGTCGGACTATGGCTACACCTTC. This chain connects TRBV6-1 to TRBJ1-2; D gene uncertain. The CDR3 has 14 residues. The germline V gene encodes CDR1 MNHNS and CDR2 SASEGT. Trimming pared 6 bases from V and 3 bases from J, leaving 14 bases between.

This chain joins TRBV13 and TRBJ1-6; 9 nucleotides match TRBD1. The CDR3 consists of 15 residues. Germline lookup yields CDR1 PRHDT and CDR2 FYEKMQ (reference sequence). V shed 3 bases and J 10 bases; nucleotides not matched to a gene: 7. The CDR3 loop is CASSFGQGNSSPLHF. The CDR3 DNA is TGTGCCAGCAGCTTCGGACAGGGGAATAGCTCACCCCTCCACTTT.

This chain uses TRBV28 with TRBJ2-7; the D gene is possibly TRBD1 (6 bases). The CDR3 spans 13 residues. Looked up from germline, CDR1 is MDHEN and CDR2 is SYDVKM. V was clipped by 3 bases and J by 6 bases, with 12 bases between them. The CDR3 sequence: CASSLYRAGEQYF. CDR3 sequence (DNA): TGTGCCAGCAGTTTGTACAGGGCTGGCGAGCAGTACTTC. Filled out from reference TRBV28 and TRBJ2-7, the complete variable domain reads DVKVTQSSRYLVKRTGEKVFLECVQDMDHENMFWYRQDPGLGLRLIYFSYDVKMKEKGDIPEGYSVSREKKERFSLILESASTNQTSMYLCASSLYRAGEQYFGPGTRLTVT.

The chain employs TRBV30 and TRBJ1-6; D might be TRBD1 (5 bases). Trimming stripped 8 bases from V and 10 bases from J, with 15 bases between. The length of the CDR3 is 12 residues. Germline lookup yields CDR1 GTSNPN and CDR2 SVGIG (reference sequence). The CDR3 region is CAREDWGSPLHF. DNA for the CDR3: TGTGCCCGAGAGGACTGGGGGTCACCCCTCCACTTT.

CDR3 in amino acids: CSGTVNTEAFF. CDR3 DNA: TGCAGCGGGACGGTGAACACTGAAGCTTTCTTT. The chain uses TRBV29-1 and TRBJ1-1; D is ambiguous. CDR3 length: 11 amino acids. Germline V gene lookup returns CDR1 SQVTM and CDR2 ANQGSEA. V was pared by 7 bases and J by 0 bases, with 6 bases between.